The clone carrying this T cell receptor (beta chain) was seen repeatedly, ten times or more. Its antigen is not known. V was clipped by 1 base and J by 6 bases; unmatched bases: 7. This CDR3 is 15 amino acids long. Germline CDR1 SGHTA, CDR2 FQGNSA. These data come from a study of T cell repertoires in cytomegalovirus infection. Study-level information: Public TCR beta signature analysis indicated the presence of both CMV infection and matching HLA type.

Study-wide points: Cumulative public TCR beta family frequency identified carriers of CMV plus the relevant HLA. What dominated the ex vivo response were HLA-C-restricted CMV-specific TCR beta clonotypes.

A single record per CDR3 protein comes from TCRdb applying MiXCR to the reads. Here the sample spans about 260,000 distinct CDR3 sequences, approximately 15% being singletons. Material for sequencing was PBMCs. This TCR was recovered from a human donor in good health (CMV status not recorded). Some clones in this sample may be carry-over from other donors' samples. V gene TRBV7-2 combines with J gene TRBJ2-7; 9 nucleotides line up with TRBD2. The DNA of the CDR3 is TGTGCCAGCAGCTTAGGCGTAGCGGGAGTTGGCGAGCAGTACTTC. Translating gives CASSLGVAGVGEQYF.